The 7 T cell receptor beta chains below come from one sample, sequenced in a study of blood T cell repertoires in COVID-19. Repertoires were generated with immunoSEQ multiplex PCR, while TCRdb's copy carries only in-frame clones and drops some. The table shows about 330,000 clones, with around 89% occurring only once. The material sequenced was peripheral blood. All receptors come from a woman aged 45-65 years with active or convalescent COVID-19.

This clone came up once. The rearrangement uses TRBV5-1 and TRBJ1-1; D is unclear. Germline V gives CDR1 SGHRS, CDR2 YFSETQ. V was pared by 5 bases and J by 3 bases, with 14 bases between. The CDR3 consists of 14 residues. The CDR3, as DNA: TGCGCCAGCAGGCCGGGAGGAAGGGACACTGAAGCTTTCTTT. It codes for CASRPGGRDTEAFF.

This chain uses TRBV28 with TRBJ2-1, with D possibly being TRBD1 (5 bases). The germline V and J ends were trimmed by 3 bases and 7 bases, with 19 bases remaining between them. Germline V gene data show CDR1 as MDHEN and CDR2 as SYDVKM. This CDR3 contains 16 residues. The CDR3 loop is CASSLLQGFVVNEQFF. The CDR3 region has the DNA TGTGCCAGCAGTTTGCTCCAGGGTTTTGTTGTGAATGAGCAGTTCTTC.

The V call is TRBV18, the J call TRBJ2-4; possible D gene TRBD2, 7 bases. The ends were cut back, 0 bases at V and 4 bases at J, with 16 bases in the middle. This CDR3 is 17 amino acids long. Germline CDR1 KGHSH, CDR2 LQKENI. CDR3 amino acids: CASSPPGGASIKNIQYF. The DNA for the CDR3 is TGTGCCAGCTCACCACCTGGGGGGGCTTCGATTAAAAACATTCAGTACTTC.

V and J are TRBV5-4 and TRBJ1-2; TRBD1 agrees at 7 bases. Germline loops: CDR1 SGHNT, CDR2 YYREEE (reference sequence). V was pared by 4 bases and J by 3 bases, with 6 bases of the junction left unmatched. The CDR3 contains 14 residues. The CDR3 protein is CASSRDSLHYGYTF. The CDR3 DNA reads TGTGCCAGCAGCCGGGACAGTTTGCACTATGGCTACACCTTC.

This clone turned up a few times. The chain carries TRBV4-3 and TRBJ1-3; TRBD1 might be the D (5 bases). V was cut by 2 bases and J by 0 bases, with 8 bases left in between. CDR1 is LGHNA, CDR2 YSLEER, per germline. The CDR3 extends over 15 amino acids. Here the CDR3 reads CASSQLGPSGNTIYF. The CDR3 bases are TGCGCCAGCAGCCAATTGGGGCCCTCTGGAAACACCATATATTTT.

The rearrangement joins TRBV25-1 to TRBJ2-7, with 7 bases aligning to TRBD1. The CDR3 sequence is 17 residues long. After removal of 5 bases from V and 5 bases from J, the junction contained 18 bases not matched to a gene. Germline CDR1 MGHDK, CDR2 SYGVNS. The CDR3 DNA is TGTGCCAGCAGTAAAACTTTGGGACAGTCCGGTCACAACGAGCAGTACTTC. Translating gives CASSKTLGQSGHNEQYF.

V usage is TRBV9 and J usage is TRBJ2-7, with TRBD1 matching 10 bases. With V trimmed by 0 bases and J by 4 bases, 4 bases remained unmatched. The V gene's germline CDR1 is SGDLS and CDR2 YYNGEE. The CDR3 is 15 residues long. The CDR3 coding sequence is TGTGCCAGCAGCGTAGGAGGGGACAGGGGTTACGAGCAGTACTTC. Protein sequence: CASSVGGDRGYEQYF.